The clone carrying this T cell receptor beta chain was recorded once. This sample is drawn from a study of radiotherapy plus CTLA-4 blockade in lung cancer. Sequencing was performed with immunoSEQ multiplex PCR; in TCRdb, only in-frame clones are kept and a portion is missing. The sample shows about 90,000 clones, over 75% of them seen only once. Germline V lookup: CDR1 SNHLY, CDR2 FYNNEI. The CDR3 spans 13 residues. J was trimmed by 5 bases and V by 6 bases; bases with no gene match: 2. The sample in question was peripheral blood, obtained from a patient treated with radiotherapy plus ipilimumab. The sequence was obtained from a human donor with non-small cell lung cancer that progressed on radiotherapy plus ipilimumab. J is TRBJ2-3 and V is TRBV2; 10 bases line up with TRBD1. The CDR3 DNA sequence: TGTGCCAGCAGGGGACAGGGGATAGATACGCAGTATTTT. Its protein is CASRGQGIDTQYF.